This T cell receptor beta chain is drawn from a study of T-cell memory formation after mild COVID-19 (dated by TCRdb to about 2021). About the investigation overall: Most TCR sequence clusters were specific to one of the two donors. Longitudinal TCRalpha and TCRbeta repertoire sequencing tracked T-cell clones expanding and contracting after mild COVID-19 in a couple of donors. Two young, previously healthy adult volunteers made up the cohort, one male and one female. Study-level results and caveats: Contracting CD4+ clones were found mainly in CM and EM memory subsets, while CD8+ clones were enriched in EMRA. The study included only a couple of mild cases, and larger cohorts that include severe cases with pre-infection samples were judged to be necessary. Balanced CD4/CD8 phenotypes were observed for clones contracting from day 15 to 85, whereas a bias towards CD4+ was observed for a second wave of clones expanding from day 15 to 37. SARS-CoV-2 specificity was not confirmed for the second-wave clones peaking on day 37. Some responding clones were found in pre-infection memory, which suggests that pre-existing cross-reactive memory T cells took part in the SARS-CoV-2 response.

The junction carries 13 bases between V and J, which are trimmed by 8 bases and 3 bases respectively. From the germline V gene, CDR1 is SGHAT and CDR2 is FQNNGV. From the cysteine up to the phenylalanine, the CDR3 has a length of 13 residues. Left in the record is the CDR3 DNA by itself, 39 bases read in frame from the first base. Sequencer: Illumina NovaSeq 6000. TCRalpha and TCRbeta cDNA libraries were built by 5'RACE with constant-segment primers, adding sample barcodes and unique molecular identifiers. RNA was extracted from every sample with Trizol reagent. The libraries were amplified in two PCR steps, and the second step added a second sample barcode and Illumina TruSeq adapters. Sequencing of libraries was performed on an Illumina NovaSeq with 2 x 150 bp paired-end reads. As for the authors' bioinformatics: With migec v1.2.7, reads were demultiplexed and then collapsed into UMI-guided consensus sequences. Using mixcr v2.1.11, the UMI consensuses were aligned to TRA and TRB V and J templates and assembled into clonotypes. A clonotype was counted as expanded or contracted only when both edgeR and NoisET called the clonotype significant, with the noise models trained on biological replicates. For edgeR calls, the thresholds were a false discovery rate-adjusted p below 0.01 and a log2 fold-change of 1. As an exploratory analysis of dynamics, max-normalized trajectories of the 1000 most abundant clonotypes were examined by PCA with hierarchical clustering. Separately sequenced CD4+ and CD8+ repertoires were used to assign a CD4 or CD8 phenotype to each responding clone. The public reads were quality trimmed at Q25 with fastp and then assembled into clones with MiXCR by TCRdb, keeping productive beta chains. Each CDR3 protein appears once, grouped with its most common genes and DNA. TCRdb's processing, not the authors' own work, is the source of the V and J calls. The sample yields hundreds of thousands of distinct CDR3 sequences; about 20% were counted once. 7% to 9% of the sample belongs to the ten largest clones.

This clonotype was counted many times. The clone's antigen remains unknown. No base-level quality is on record; no much larger clone is a single base apart. PBMCs were isolated by Ficoll-Paque density gradient centrifugation. The receptor comes from an adult woman who had mild COVID-19 (a few samples of this study predate the infection). The sample titles of this study are shuffled in the database, so cell type and time point are left out; the donor was told from shared clones. The specimen was PBMCs or a T cell subset sorted from them (not recorded which). Recombination connected TRBV11-2 to TRBJ1-1; the D gene lacks a confident call. The CDR3 protein: CASAPGSHTEAFF. The nucleotides read TGTGCCAGCGCCCCCGGGAGTCACACTGAAGCTTTCTTT.